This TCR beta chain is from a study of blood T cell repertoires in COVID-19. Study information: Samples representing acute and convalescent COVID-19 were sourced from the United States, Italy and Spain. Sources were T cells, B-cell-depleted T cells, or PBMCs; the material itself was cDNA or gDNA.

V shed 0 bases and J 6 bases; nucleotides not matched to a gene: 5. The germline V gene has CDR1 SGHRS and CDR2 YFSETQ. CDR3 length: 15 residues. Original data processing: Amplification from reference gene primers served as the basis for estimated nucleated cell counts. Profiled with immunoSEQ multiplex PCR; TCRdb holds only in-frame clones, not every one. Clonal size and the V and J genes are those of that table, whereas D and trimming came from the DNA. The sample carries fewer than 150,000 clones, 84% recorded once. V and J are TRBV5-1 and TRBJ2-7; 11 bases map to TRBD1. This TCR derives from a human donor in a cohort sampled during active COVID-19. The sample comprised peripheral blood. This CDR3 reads CASSLAGQGAGEQYF. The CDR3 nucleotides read TGCGCCAGCAGCTTGGCAGGACAGGGGGCTGGCGAGCAGTACTTC.